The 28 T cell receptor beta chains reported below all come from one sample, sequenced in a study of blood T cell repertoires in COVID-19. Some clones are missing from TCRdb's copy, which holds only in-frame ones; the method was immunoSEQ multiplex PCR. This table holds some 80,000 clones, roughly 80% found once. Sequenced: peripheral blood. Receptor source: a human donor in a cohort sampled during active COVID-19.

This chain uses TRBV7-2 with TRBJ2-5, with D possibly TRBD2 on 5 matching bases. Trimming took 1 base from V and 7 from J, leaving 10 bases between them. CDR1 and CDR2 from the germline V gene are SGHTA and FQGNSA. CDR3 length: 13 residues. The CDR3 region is CASSLEASRTQYF. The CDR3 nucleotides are TGTGCCAGCAGCTTAGAGGCTAGCCGGACCCAGTACTTC.

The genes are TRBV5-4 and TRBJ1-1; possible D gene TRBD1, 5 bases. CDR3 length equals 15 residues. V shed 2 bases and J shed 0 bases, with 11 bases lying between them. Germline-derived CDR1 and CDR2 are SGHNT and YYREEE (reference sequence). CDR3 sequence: CASSFPDRMNTEAFF. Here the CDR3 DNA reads TGTGCCAGCAGCTTCCCAGACAGAATGAACACTGAAGCTTTCTTT.

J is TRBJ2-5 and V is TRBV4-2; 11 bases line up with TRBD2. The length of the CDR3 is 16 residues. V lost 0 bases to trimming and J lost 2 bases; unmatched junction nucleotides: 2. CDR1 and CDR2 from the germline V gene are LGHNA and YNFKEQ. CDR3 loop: CASSQDSSGGQETQYF. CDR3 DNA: TGTGCCAGCAGCCAAGATTCTAGCGGGGGGCAAGAGACCCAGTACTTC.

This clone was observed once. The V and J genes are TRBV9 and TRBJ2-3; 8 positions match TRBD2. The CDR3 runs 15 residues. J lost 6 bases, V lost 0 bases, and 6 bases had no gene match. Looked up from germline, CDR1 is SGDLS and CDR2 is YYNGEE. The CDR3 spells CASSVEAGDADTQYF. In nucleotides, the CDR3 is TGTGCCAGCAGCGTAGAAGCGGGAGATGCGGATACGCAGTATTTT.

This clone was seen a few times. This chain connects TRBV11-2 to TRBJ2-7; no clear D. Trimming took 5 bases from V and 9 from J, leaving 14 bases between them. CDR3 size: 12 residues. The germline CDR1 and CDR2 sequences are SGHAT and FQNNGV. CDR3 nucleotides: TGTGCCAGCAGCCCGACCCCTCCGGGGCAGTACTTC. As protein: CASSPTPPGQYF.

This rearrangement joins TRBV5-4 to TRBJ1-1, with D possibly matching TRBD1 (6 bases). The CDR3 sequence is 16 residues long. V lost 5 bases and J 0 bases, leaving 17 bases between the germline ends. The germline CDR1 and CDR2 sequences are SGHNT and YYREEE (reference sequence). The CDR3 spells CASRNPFEGVNTEAFF. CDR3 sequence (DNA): TGTGCCAGCAGAAACCCATTTGAGGGGGTGAACACTGAAGCTTTCTTT.

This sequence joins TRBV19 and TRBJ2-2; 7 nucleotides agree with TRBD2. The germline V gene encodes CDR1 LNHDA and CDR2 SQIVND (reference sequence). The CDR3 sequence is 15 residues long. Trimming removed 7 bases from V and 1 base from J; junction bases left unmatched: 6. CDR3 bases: TGTGCCAGTACCCCGGGACTAAGGAACACCGGGGAGCTGTTTTTT. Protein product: CASTPGLRNTGELFF.

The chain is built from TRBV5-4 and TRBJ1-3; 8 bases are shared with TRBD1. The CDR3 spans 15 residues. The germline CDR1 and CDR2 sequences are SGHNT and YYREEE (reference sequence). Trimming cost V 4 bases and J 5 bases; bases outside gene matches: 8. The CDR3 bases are TGTGCCAGCAGCCTAGGACAGGGAAATCGAAACACCATATATTTT. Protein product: CASSLGQGNRNTIYF.

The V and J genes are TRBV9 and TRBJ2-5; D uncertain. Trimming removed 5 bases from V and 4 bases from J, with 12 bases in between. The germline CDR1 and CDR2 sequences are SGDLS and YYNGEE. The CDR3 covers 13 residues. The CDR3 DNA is TGTGCCAGCAGTCTCGTAGTTGGAGAGACCCAGTACTTC. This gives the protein CASSLVVGETQYF.

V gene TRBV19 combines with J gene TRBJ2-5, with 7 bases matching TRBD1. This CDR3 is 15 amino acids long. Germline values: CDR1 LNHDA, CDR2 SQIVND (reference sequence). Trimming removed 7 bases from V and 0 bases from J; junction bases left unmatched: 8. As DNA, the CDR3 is TGTGCCAGTAACAAACGGACAGGCAACCAAGAGACCCAGTACTTC. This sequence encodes CASNKRTGNQETQYF.

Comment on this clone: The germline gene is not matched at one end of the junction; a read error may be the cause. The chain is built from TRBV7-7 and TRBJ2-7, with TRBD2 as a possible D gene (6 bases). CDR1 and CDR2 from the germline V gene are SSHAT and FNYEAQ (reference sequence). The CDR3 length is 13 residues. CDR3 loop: CASSLQGGYEQYF. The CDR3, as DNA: TGTGCTAGCAGCTTGCAGGGAGGCTACGAGCAGTACTTC.

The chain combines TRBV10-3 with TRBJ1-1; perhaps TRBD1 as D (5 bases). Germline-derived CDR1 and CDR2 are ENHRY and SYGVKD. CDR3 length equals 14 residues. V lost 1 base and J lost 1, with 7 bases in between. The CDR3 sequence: CAISEFDRNTEAFF. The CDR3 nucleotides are TGTGCCATCAGTGAGTTCGACAGGAACACTGAAGCTTTCTTT.

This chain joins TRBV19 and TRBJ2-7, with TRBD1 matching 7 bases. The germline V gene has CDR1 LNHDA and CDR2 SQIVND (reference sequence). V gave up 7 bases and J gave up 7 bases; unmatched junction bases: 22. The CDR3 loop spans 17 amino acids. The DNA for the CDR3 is TGTGCCAGTAACCCCTCCTCCGGGACAGAGACAGTGGGGGAGCAGTACTTC. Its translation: CASNPSSGTETVGEQYF.

CDR3 nucleotide sequence: TGCGCCAGCAGCTTAGACAGGAACACTGAAGCTTTCTTT. As protein: CASSLDRNTEAFF. The rearrangement uses TRBV5-1 and TRBJ1-1; perhaps TRBD1 as D (5 bases). Per germline, CDR1 SGHRS and CDR2 YFSETQ. V was pared by 2 bases and J by 1 base, with 6 bases between. The CDR3 sequence is 13 residues long.

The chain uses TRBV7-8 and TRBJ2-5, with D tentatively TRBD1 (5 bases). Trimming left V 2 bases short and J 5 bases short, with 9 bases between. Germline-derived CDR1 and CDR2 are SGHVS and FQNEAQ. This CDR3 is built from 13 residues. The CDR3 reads CASSLQGLETQYF. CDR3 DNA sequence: TGTGCCAGCAGCTTACAGGGCTTGGAGACCCAGTACTTC.

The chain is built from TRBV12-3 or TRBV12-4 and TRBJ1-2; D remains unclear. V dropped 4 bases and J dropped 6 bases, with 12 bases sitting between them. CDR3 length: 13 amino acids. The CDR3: CASSWVGRDGYTF. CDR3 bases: TGTGCCAGCAGTTGGGTGGGGAGGGATGGCTACACCTTC.

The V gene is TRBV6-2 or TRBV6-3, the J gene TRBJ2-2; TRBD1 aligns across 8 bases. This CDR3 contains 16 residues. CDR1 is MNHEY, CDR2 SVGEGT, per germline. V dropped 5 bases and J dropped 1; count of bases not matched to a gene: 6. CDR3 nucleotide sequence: TGTGCCAGCAGTAACAGGGGGAAAGGGAACACCGGGGAGCTGTTTTTT. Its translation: CASSNRGKGNTGELFF.

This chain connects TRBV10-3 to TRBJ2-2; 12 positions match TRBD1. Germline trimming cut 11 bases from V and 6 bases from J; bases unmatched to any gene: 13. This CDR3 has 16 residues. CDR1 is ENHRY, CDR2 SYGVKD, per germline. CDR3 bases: TGTGCCGCATGCGAGGGACAGGGGGCGCCCCCCGGGGAGCTGTTTTTT. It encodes CAACEGQGAPPGELFF.

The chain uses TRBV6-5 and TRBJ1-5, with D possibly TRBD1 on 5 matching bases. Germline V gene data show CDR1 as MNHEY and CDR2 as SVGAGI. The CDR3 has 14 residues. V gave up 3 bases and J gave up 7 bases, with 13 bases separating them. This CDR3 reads CASSYGQGGQPQHF. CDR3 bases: TGTGCCAGCAGTTATGGGCAGGGAGGCCAGCCCCAGCATTTT.

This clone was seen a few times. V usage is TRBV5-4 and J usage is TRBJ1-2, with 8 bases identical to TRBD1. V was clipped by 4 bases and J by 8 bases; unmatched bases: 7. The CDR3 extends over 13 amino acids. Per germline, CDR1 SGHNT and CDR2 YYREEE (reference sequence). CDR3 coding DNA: TGTGCCAGCAGCATTGACAGGGGTAGAGGCTACACCTTC. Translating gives CASSIDRGRGYTF. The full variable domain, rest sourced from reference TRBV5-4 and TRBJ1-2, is ETGVTQSPTHLIKTRGQQVTLRCSSQSGHNTVSWYQQALGQGPQFIFQYYREEENGRGNFPPRFSGLQFPNYSSELNVNALELDDSALYLCASSIDRGRGYTFGSGTRLTVV.

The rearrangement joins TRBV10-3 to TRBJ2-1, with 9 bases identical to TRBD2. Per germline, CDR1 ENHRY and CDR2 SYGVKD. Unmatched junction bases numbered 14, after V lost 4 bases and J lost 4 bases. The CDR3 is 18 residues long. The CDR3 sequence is CAISVGAGGPKRYNEQFF. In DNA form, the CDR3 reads TGTGCCATCAGTGTGGGAGCGGGAGGCCCAAAACGATACAATGAGCAGTTCTTC.

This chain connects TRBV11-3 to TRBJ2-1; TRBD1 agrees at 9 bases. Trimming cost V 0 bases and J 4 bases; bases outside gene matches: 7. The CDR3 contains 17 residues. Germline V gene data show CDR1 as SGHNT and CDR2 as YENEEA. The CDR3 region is CASSLDKGQGTYNEQFF. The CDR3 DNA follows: TGTGCCAGCAGCTTAGATAAGGGACAGGGAACGTACAATGAGCAGTTCTTC.

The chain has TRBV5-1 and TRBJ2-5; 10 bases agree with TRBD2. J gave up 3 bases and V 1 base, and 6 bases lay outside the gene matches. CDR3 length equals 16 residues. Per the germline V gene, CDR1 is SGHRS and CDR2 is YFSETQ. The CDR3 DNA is TGCGCCAGCAGCTTGTTTGTAGCGGGAGGTGAAGAGACCCAGTACTTC. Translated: CASSLFVAGGEETQYF.

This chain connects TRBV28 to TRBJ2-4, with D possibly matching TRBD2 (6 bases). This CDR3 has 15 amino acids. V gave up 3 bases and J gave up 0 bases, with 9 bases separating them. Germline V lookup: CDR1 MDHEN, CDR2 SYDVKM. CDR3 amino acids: CASSFLAQAKNIQYF. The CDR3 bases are TGTGCCAGCAGTTTTCTAGCGCAAGCCAAAAACATTCAGTACTTC.

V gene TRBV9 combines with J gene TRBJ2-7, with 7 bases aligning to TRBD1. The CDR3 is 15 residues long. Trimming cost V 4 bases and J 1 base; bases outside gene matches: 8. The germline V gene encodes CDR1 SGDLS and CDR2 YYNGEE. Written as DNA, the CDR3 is TGTGCCAGCAGCCCGACGGGACAGACTTCCTACGAGCAGTACTTC. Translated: CASSPTGQTSYEQYF. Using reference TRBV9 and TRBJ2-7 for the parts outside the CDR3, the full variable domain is DSGVTQTPKHLITATGQRVTLRCSPRSGDLSVYWYQQSLDQGLQFLIQYYNGEERAKGNILERFSAQQFPDLHSELNLSSLELGDSALYFCASSPTGQTSYEQYFGPGTRLTVT.

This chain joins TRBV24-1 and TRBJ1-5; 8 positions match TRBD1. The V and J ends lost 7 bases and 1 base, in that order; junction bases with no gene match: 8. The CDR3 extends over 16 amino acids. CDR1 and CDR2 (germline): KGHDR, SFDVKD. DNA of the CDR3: TGTGCCACCAGCCAGGGGGCATGGGGGAGCAATCAGCCCCAGCATTTT. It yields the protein CATSQGAWGSNQPQHF.

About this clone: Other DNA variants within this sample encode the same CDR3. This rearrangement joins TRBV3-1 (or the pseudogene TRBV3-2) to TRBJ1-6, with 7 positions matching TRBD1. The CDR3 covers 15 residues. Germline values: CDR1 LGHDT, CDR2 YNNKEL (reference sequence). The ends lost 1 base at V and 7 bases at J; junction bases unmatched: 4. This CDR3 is CASSQGDSSNSPLHF. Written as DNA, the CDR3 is TGTGCCAGCAGCCAAGGGGACAGTTCCAATTCACCCCTCCACTTT.

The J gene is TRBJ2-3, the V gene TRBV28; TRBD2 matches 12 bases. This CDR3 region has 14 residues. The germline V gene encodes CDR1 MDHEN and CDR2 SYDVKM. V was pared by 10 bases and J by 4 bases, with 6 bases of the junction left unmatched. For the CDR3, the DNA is TGTGCCATCCTAGCGGGAGGGCTCTCAGATACGCAGTATTTT. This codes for CAILAGGLSDTQYF.